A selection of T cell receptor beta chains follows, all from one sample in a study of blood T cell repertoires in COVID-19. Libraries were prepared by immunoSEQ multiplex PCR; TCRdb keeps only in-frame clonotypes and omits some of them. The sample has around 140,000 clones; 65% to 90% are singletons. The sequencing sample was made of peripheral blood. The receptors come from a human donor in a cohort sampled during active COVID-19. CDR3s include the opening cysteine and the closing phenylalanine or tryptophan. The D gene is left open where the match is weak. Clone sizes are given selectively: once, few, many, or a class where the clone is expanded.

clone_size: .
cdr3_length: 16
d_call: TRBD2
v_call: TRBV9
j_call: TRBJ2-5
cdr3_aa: CASSVVGLAAQETQYF
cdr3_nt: TGTGCCAGCAGCGTAGTGGGACTAGCGGCTCAAGAGACCCAGTACTTC

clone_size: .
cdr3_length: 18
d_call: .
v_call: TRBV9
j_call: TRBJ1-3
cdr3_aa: CASSRSRGFSNSGNTIYF
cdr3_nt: TGTGCCAGCAGCCGATCGCGGGGTTTCTCTAACTCTGGAAACACCATATATTTT

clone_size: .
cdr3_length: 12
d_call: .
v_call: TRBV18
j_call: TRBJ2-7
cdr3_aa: CASSPQGFEQYF
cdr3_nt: TGTGCCAGCTCCCCGCAGGGGTTCGAGCAGTACTTC

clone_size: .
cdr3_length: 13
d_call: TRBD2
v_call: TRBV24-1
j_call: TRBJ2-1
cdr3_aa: CATQLAGFGEQFF
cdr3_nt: TGTGCCACCCAACTAGCGGGATTCGGTGAGCAGTTCTTC

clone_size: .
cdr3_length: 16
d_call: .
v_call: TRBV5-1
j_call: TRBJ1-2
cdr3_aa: CASSPRGQLNNYGYTF
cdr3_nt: TGCGCCAGCAGCCCGAGAGGACAGCTCAATAACTATGGCTACACCTTC

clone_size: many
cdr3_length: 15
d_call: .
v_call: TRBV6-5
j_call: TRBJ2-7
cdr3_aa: CASSYSITARDEQYF
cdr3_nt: TGTGCCAGCAGTTACTCGATAACTGCGCGCGACGAGCAGTACTTC

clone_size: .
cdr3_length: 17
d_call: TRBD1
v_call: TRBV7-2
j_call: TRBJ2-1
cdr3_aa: CASSPATGGRTYNEQFF
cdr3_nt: TGTGCCAGCAGCCCGGCGACAGGGGGGAGAACCTACAATGAGCAGTTCTTC

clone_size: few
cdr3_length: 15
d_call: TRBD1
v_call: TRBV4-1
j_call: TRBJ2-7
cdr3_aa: CASSREGQGTYEQYF
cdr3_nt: TGCGCCAGCAGCCGGGAGGGACAGGGGACCTACGAGCAGTACTTC

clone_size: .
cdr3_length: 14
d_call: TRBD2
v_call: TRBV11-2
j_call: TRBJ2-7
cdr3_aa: CASRKGLGDYEQYF
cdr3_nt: TGTGCCAGCAGGAAGGGACTAGGTGATTACGAGCAGTACTTC

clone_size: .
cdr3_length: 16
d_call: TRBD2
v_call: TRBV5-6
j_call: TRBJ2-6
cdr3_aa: CASSLFAGAGANVLTF
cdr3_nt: TGTGCCAGCAGCTTGTTTGCGGGGGCTGGGGCCAACGTCCTGACTTTC

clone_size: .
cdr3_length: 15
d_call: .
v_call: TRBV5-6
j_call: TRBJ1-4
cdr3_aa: CASSLRDNGNEKLFF
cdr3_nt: TGTGCCAGCAGCTTGAGGGACAACGGTAATGAAAAACTGTTTTTT

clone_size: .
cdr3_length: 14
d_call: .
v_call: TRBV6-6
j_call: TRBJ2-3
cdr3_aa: CASSPGRDTDTQYF
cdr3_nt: TGTGCCAGCAGCCCCGGGAGAGACACAGATACGCAGTATTTT

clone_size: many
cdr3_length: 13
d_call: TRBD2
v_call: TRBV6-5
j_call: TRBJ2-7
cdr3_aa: CASSQGTSGAAYF
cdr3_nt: TGTGCCAGCAGTCAGGGAACTAGCGGGGCTGCGTACTTC

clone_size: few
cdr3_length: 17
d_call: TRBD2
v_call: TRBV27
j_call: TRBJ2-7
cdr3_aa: CASSPTLSSGRTYEQYF
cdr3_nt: TGTGCCAGCAGTCCAACGCTTTCTAGCGGGAGGACTTACGAGCAGTACTTC

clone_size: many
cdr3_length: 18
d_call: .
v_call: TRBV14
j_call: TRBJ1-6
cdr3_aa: CASSQDVRRSSYNSPLHF
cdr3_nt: TGTGCCAGCAGCCAAGATGTCCGTAGGAGCTCCTATAATTCACCCCTCCACTTT

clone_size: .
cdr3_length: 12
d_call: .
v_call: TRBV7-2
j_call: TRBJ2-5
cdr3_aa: CASTVAHETQYF
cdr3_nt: TGTGCCAGCACCGTTGCGCATGAGACCCAGTACTTC

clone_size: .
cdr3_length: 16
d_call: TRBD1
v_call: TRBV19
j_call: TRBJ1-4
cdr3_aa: CASSTWDRGGNEKLFF
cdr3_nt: TGTGCCAGTAGTACATGGGACAGAGGGGGGAATGAAAAACTGTTTTTT

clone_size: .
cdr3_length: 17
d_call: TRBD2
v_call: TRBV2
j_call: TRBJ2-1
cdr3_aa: CASSSGLGLAEYNEQFF
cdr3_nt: TGTGCCAGCAGTAGCGGGCTTGGACTAGCGGAGTACAATGAGCAGTTCTTC

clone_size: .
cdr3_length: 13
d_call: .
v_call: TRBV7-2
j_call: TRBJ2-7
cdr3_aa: CASSPPGLYEQYF
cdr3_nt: TGTGCCAGCAGCCCGCCTGGGCTCTACGAGCAGTACTTC

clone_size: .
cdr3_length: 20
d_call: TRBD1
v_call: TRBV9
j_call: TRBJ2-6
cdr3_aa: CASSVRGYATGSSGANVLTF
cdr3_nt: TGTGCCAGCAGCGTCCGGGGTTACGCGACAGGGAGCTCTGGGGCCAACGTCCTGACTTTC

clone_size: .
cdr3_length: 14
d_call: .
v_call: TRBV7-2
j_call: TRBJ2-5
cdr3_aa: CASSAGGLQETQYF
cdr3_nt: TGTGCCAGCAGCGCAGGGGGGTTGCAAGAGACCCAGTACTTC

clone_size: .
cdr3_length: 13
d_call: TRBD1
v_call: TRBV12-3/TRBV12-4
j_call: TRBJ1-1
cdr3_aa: CASSLMTGSEAFF
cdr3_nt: TGTGCCAGCAGTTTGATGACAGGGTCTGAAGCTTTCTTT

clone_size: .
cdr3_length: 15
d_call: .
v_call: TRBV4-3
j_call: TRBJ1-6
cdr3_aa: CASSQDGQGWTPLHF
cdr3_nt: TGCGCCAGCAGCCAAGACGGGCAGGGGTGGACACCCCTCCACTTT

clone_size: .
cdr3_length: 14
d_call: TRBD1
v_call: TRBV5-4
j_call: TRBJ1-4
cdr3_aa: CASSRDSSNEKLFF
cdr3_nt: TGTGCCAGCAGCCGGGACAGCTCTAATGAAAAACTGTTTTTT

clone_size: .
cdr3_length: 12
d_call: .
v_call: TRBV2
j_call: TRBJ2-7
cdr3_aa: CASSRQVHEQYF
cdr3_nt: TGTGCCAGCAGCCGACAGGTCCACGAGCAGTACTTC

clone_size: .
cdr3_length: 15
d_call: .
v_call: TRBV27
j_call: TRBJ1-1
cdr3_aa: CASSLTGTQNTEAFF
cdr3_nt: TGTGCCAGCAGTTTAACCGGGACACAGAACACTGAAGCTTTCTTT

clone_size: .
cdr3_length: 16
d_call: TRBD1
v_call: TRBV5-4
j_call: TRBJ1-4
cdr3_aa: CASSLGTGRINEKLFF
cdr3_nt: TGTGCCAGCAGCTTGGGGACAGGTCGGATTAATGAAAAACTGTTTTTT

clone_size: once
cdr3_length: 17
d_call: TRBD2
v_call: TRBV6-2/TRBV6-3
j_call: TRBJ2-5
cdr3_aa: CASSKGLAKVIVETQYF
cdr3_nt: TGTGCCAGCAGTAAAGGACTAGCGAAAGTCATAGTAGAGACCCAGTACTTC

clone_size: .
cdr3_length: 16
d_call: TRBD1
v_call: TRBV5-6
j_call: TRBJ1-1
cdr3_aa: CASSFTTGGRNTEAFF
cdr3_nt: TGTGCCAGCAGCTTCACGACAGGGGGTCGGAACACTGAAGCTTTCTTT

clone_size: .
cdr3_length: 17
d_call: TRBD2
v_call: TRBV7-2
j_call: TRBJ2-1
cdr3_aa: CASSSEMGGRRGHEQFF
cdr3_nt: TGTGCCAGCAGCTCCGAGATGGGCGGGAGGAGGGGCCATGAGCAGTTCTTC

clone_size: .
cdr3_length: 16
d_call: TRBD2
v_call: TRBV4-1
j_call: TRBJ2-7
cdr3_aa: CASSQVASSGNGEQYF
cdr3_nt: TGCGCCAGCAGCCAGGTGGCGAGTAGCGGGAACGGCGAGCAGTACTTC

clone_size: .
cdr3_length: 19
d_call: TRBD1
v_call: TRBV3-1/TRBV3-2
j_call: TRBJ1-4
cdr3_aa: CASSQDYPGQGAANEKLFF
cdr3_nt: TGTGCCAGCAGCCAAGACTATCCGGGACAGGGGGCTGCTAATGAAAAACTGTTTTTT

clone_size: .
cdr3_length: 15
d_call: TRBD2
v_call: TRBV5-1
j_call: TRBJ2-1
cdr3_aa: CASNPLAGVYNEQFF
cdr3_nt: TGCGCCAGCAACCCGCTAGCGGGGGTGTACAATGAGCAGTTCTTC

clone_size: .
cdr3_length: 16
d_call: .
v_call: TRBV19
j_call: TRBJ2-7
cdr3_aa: CASSPGLLVVPYEQYF
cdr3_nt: TGTGCCAGTAGTCCGGGACTCCTTGTGGTCCCCTACGAGCAGTACTTC

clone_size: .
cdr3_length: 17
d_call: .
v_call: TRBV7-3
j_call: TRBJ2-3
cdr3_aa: CASSLRGGARPTDTQYF
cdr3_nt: TGTGCCAGCAGCTTAAGGGGCGGAGCCCGACCCACAGATACGCAGTATTTT

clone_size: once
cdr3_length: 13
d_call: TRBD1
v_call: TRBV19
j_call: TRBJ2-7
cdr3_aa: CASCRGTNYEQYF
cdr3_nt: TGTGCCAGCTGCAGGGGGACCAACTACGAGCAGTACTTC

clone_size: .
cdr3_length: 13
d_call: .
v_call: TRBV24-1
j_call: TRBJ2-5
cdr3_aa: CATSDPSRGTQYF
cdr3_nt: TGTGCCACCAGTGACCCGTCCAGGGGAACCCAGTACTTC

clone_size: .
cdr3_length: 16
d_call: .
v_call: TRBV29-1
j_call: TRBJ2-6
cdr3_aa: CSVVGTRSSGANVLTF
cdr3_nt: TGCAGCGTTGTGGGGACACGGAGCTCTGGGGCCAACGTCCTGACTTTC

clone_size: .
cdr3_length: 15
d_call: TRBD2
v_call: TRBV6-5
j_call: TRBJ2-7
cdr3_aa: CASIQPWGGEYEQYF
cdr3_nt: TGTGCCAGCATACAACCCTGGGGGGGTGAGTACGAGCAGTACTTC

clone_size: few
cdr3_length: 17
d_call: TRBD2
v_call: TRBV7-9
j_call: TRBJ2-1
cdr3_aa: CASSLIGGASGSFEQFF
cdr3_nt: TGTGCCAGCAGCTTAATCGGGGGGGCTAGCGGGAGTTTTGAGCAGTTCTTC

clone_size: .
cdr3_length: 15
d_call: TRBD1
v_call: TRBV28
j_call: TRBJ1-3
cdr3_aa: CASGRTGNSGNTIYF
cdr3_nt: TGTGCCAGCGGTCGGACAGGGAACTCTGGAAACACCATATATTTT

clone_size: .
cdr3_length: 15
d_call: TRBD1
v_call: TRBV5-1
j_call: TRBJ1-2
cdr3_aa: CASSSVTGGLYGYTF
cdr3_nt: TGCGCCAGCAGCTCGGTGACAGGGGGCCTCTATGGCTACACCTTC